The rows below give T cell receptor beta chains drawn from one sample of a study of technical replicates of blood from a few donors. Data came from immunoSEQ multiplex PCR; TCRdb stores just in-frame clones and leaves some out. The sample lists 9,500 to 15,000 clones, 80% to 95% occurring once. What was sequenced was PBMCs. All receptors come from a human donor in good health. CDR3s leave out the opening cysteine and the closing phenylalanine or tryptophan.

v_gene,j_gene,CDR3aa
TRBV19,TRBJ2-6,ASSIPRTQESGANVLT
TRBV30,TRBJ2-3,AWSVRRDTQY
TRBV7-9,TRBJ2-5,ASSSPGLSETQY
TRBV5-6,TRBJ2-7,ASSWTGTGEQY
TRBV11-3,TRBJ2-2,ASSPDYYNTGELF
TRBV6-6,TRBJ2-3,ASSRGTNSYTQY
TRBV29-1,TRBJ1-1,SVEGRTGAINTEAF
TRBV10-1,TRBJ2-6,ASSPPSRANVLT
TRBV6-4,TRBJ2-1,ASSDRDNNEQF
TRBV6-5,TRBJ2-2,ASSNRGVTGELF
TRBV11-2,TRBJ2-3,ASSPRLAGDGTDTQY
TRBV7-3,TRBJ2-1,ASRRTSGVNEQF
TRBV30,TRBJ1-3,ARSPSGNTIY
TRBV5-1,TRBJ2-7,ASSLETGYEQY
TRBV11-3,TRBJ2-3,ASSLGAGAGADTQY
TRBV7-8,TRBJ2-6,ASSSFSGANVLT
TRBV30,TRBJ2-3,AWSRGMAGTDTQY
TRBV6-5,TRBJ1-5,ASSYHSNQPQH
TRBV6-6,TRBJ1-2,ASSQGTSNYGYT
TRBV19,TRBJ1-1,ASRGGDMNTEAF
TRBV19,TRBJ2-2,ASSRGLASTGELF
TRBV19,TRBJ2-7,ASSRDSNYEQY
TRBV4-1,TRBJ2-7,ASSPGHSSSYEQY
TRBV20-1,TRBJ1-5,SGDRGQPQH
TRBV9,TRBJ2-3,ASSVLPGAGDTQY
TRBV15,TRBJ2-3,ATSRELAGGPGTDTQY
TRBV6-1,TRBJ1-5,ASTTQIDQPQH
TRBV9,TRBJ2-5,ASSVDGLRETQY
TRBV5-8,TRBJ2-1,ASSLEHNEQF
TRBV7-9,TRBJ2-4,ASSARLAGALNIQY
TRBV5-1,TRBJ1-1,ASSLMGEDTEAF
TRBV7-9,TRBJ2-5,ASSYGLAGGETQY
TRBV10-2,TRBJ2-3,ASRIAGGGSTDTQY
TRBV18,TRBJ1-1,ASSPPGQFNTEAF
TRBV6-5,TRBJ2-7,ASSLSGGSYEQY
TRBV5-4,TRBJ2-1,ASSPAGHSYNEQF
TRBV6-1,TRBJ2-1,ASIDRGRNEQF
TRBV9,TRBJ2-2,ASSVAGQTTGELF
TRBV5-1,TRBJ2-5,ASSLGGQETQY
TRBV7-9,TRBJ1-5,ASSSWANQPQH
TRBV6-1,TRBJ2-7,ASSEAKGQTYEQY